The 30 T cell receptor beta chains below all came from one sample that was sequenced in a study of technical replicates of blood from several donors. Repertoires were generated with immunoSEQ multiplex PCR, while TCRdb's copy carries only in-frame clones and drops some. Here the sample spans some 74,000 clones, 92% being singletons. Sequenced sample: T cells isolated from PBMCs. The receptor source for this set is a human donor in good health.

This sequence joins TRBV10-3 and TRBJ2-2; the D gene is possibly TRBD2 (6 bases). Trimming took off 4 bases at V and 6 bases at J, with 15 bases between the two ends. There are 15 residues in the CDR3. CDR1 ENHRY and CDR2 SYGVKD come from the germline V gene. CDR3 sequence reads: CAISAVTSFPGELFF. The CDR3 DNA is TGTGCCATCAGTGCTGTGACTAGTTTCCCCGGGGAGCTGTTTTTT.

V gene TRBV14 combines with J gene TRBJ2-3; the match to TRBD2 covers 7 bases. CDR1 SGHDN and CDR2 FVKESK come from the germline V gene. The CDR3 spans 12 residues. With V trimmed by 4 bases and J by 6 bases, 1 base remained unmatched. CDR3 protein: CASSRSGDTQYF. Here the CDR3 DNA reads TGTGCCAGCAGCCGTAGCGGGGATACGCAGTATTTT. The variable domain in full, completed from reference TRBV14 and TRBJ2-3, reads EAGVTQFPSHSVIEKGQTVTLRCDPISGHDNLYWYRRVMGKEIKFLLHFVKESKQDESGMPNNRFLAERTGGTYSTLKVQPAELEDSGVYFCASSRSGDTQYFGPGTRLTVL.

This clone has more than one count but fewer than ten. This chain connects TRBV6-1 to TRBJ1-1; a weak D match, TRBD1 (5 bases). This CDR3 region has 12 residues. V lost 5 bases and J 4 bases, leaving 8 bases between the germline ends. Germline CDR1 and CDR2: MNHNS and SASEGT. The CDR3 is CASSFRATEAFF. DNA for the CDR3: TGTGCCAGCAGTTTCAGGGCCACTGAAGCTTTCTTT.

This rearrangement joins TRBV6-5 to TRBJ1-1, with D perhaps matching TRBD1 (6 bases). Deletions cut 10 bases from V and 0 bases from J, with 12 bases between. The germline CDR1 and CDR2 sequences are MNHEY and SVGAGI. This CDR3 is built from 13 residues. The CDR3 bases are TGTGCCACAAGGACAGCCTTGAACACTGAAGCTTTCTTT. Amino acid sequence: CATRTALNTEAFF.

The chain combines TRBV5-1 with TRBJ1-3; possible D gene TRBD1, 5 bases. This CDR3 comprises 14 residues. Trimming took off 4 bases at V and 0 bases at J, with 8 bases between the two ends. Germline-derived CDR1 and CDR2 are SGHRS and YFSETQ. The CDR3 sequence: CASSDSPSGNTIYF. The CDR3 nucleotides are TGCGCCAGCAGCGACAGCCCCTCTGGAAACACCATATATTTT.

This chain joins TRBV5-1 and TRBJ2-5, with TRBD2 matching over 11 bases. V dropped 4 bases and J dropped 3; count of bases not matched to a gene: 2. Germline lookup yields CDR1 SGHRS and CDR2 YFSETQ. The CDR3 runs to 14 residues. CDR3 nucleotide sequence: TGCGCCAGCAGCGGGGGACTAGCGGAAGAGACCCAGTACTTC. Translation: CASSGGLAEETQYF.

In nucleotides, the CDR3 is TGTGCCAGTAGTATGGGGACAGGGTATGAAAAACTGTTTTTT. Protein: CASSMGTGYEKLFF. The chain employs TRBV19 and TRBJ1-4, with TRBD1 matching over 9 bases. Germline lookup yields CDR1 LNHDA and CDR2 SQIVND (reference sequence). The J segment lost 6 bases and the V segment lost 3 bases, leaving 2 bases of the junction unmatched. CDR3 length: 14 residues.

The genes are TRBV28 and TRBJ2-5; 10 positions agree with TRBD2. Germline values: CDR1 MDHEN, CDR2 SYDVKM. This CDR3 region has 14 residues. The trim removed 2 bases at V and 3 bases at J, leaving 0 bases unmatched. The CDR3 here is CASSLLAGEETQYF. The CDR3 DNA reads as TGTGCCAGCAGTTTACTAGCGGGAGAAGAGACCCAGTACTTC.

The chain has TRBV6-1 and TRBJ2-3, with 12 positions matching TRBD2. This CDR3 spans 21 amino acids. CDR1 MNHNS and CDR2 SASEGT come from the germline V gene. V lost 2 bases and J lost 3; bases outside the gene matches: 18. The CDR3 spells CASSEWGGSLAGGPGTDTQYF. The CDR3 DNA is TGTGCCAGCAGTGAATGGGGGGGAAGTCTAGCGGGAGGGCCGGGGACAGATACGCAGTATTTT.

The rearrangement links TRBV19 to TRBJ1-2; TRBD1 matches 9 bases. From germline, CDR1 is LNHDA and CDR2 SQIVND (reference sequence). The ends lost 3 bases at V and 7 bases at J; junction bases unmatched: 6. The CDR3 is 14 residues long. The CDR3 loop is CASSMPDRGGGYTF. DNA of the CDR3: TGTGCCAGTAGTATGCCAGACAGGGGGGGTGGCTACACCTTC.

The chain links TRBV9 to TRBJ2-2; 7 nucleotides align to TRBD1. The V and J ends lost 4 bases and 5 bases, in that order; junction bases with no gene match: 11. The CDR3 sequence is 16 residues long. Germline V gene lookup returns CDR1 SGDLS and CDR2 YYNGEE. The chain's CDR3 is CASSLGTAAGTGELFF. In DNA form, the CDR3 reads TGTGCCAGCAGCCTGGGGACAGCGGCCGGGACCGGGGAGCTGTTTTTT.

The V gene is TRBV4-1, the J gene TRBJ2-2; TRBD2 agrees at 13 bases. V shed 3 bases, J shed 5 bases, and the junction held 3 bases outside the gene matches. This CDR3 comprises 16 residues. The germline V gene encodes CDR1 MGHRA and CDR2 YSYEKL. DNA of the CDR3: TGCGCCAGCAGCCAGACTAGCGGGAGGTTTACCGGGGAGCTGTTTTTT. It yields the protein CASSQTSGRFTGELFF.

The V gene is TRBV29-1, the J gene TRBJ2-4, with D possibly being TRBD1 (6 bases). There are 15 residues in the CDR3. V was trimmed by 6 bases and J by 1 base, leaving 16 bases between them. Per germline, CDR1 SQVTM and CDR2 ANQGSEA. DNA for the CDR3: TGCAGCGTGCTAACAGGGTATGACGCCAAAAACATTCAGTACTTC. This codes for CSVLTGYDAKNIQYF.

The chain couples TRBV15 to TRBJ2-6; 10 positions agree with TRBD1. Germline V gene data show CDR1 as LNHNV and CDR2 as YYDKDF (reference sequence). Unmatched junction bases numbered 12, after V lost 5 bases and J lost 2 bases. The length of the CDR3 is 19 residues. This CDR3 reads CATSRSRDRGFPGANVLTF. CDR3 in DNA: TGTGCCACCAGCCGATCTAGGGACAGGGGATTTCCTGGGGCCAACGTCCTGACTTTC.

V usage is TRBV11-2 and J usage is TRBJ1-2, with 7 nucleotides matching TRBD1. The germline V gene has CDR1 SGHAT and CDR2 FQNNGV. The CDR3 contains 15 residues. The ends lost 5 bases at V and 5 bases at J; junction bases unmatched: 11. In DNA, the CDR3 is TGTGCCAGCAGCCCTGGATTACAGGGGTGGTATGGCTACACCTTC. Translation: CASSPGLQGWYGYTF.

The chain employs TRBV5-8 and TRBJ2-7; TRBD2 might be the D (5 bases). The V gene's germline CDR1 is SGHTS and CDR2 YDEGEE. This CDR3 spans 10 amino acids. The ends were cut back, 7 bases at V and 7 bases at J, with 9 bases in the middle. The CDR3 spells CASGLREQYF. For the CDR3, the DNA is TGTGCCAGCGGACTTAGGGAGCAGTACTTC.

The chain carries TRBV7-9 and TRBJ2-5; D is undetermined. Trimming took 3 bases from V and 2 from J, leaving 4 bases between them. CDR1 SEHNR and CDR2 FQNEAQ come from the germline V gene (reference sequence). This CDR3 contains 12 residues. The CDR3 nucleotides read TGTGCCAGCAGCTTTTCACAAGAGACCCAGTACTTC. Amino acids: CASSFSQETQYF. Supplemented by reference TRBV7-9 and TRBJ2-5, the full variable domain reads DTGVSQNPRHKITKRGQNVTFRCDPISEHNRLYWYRQTLGQGPEFLTYFQNEAQLEKSRLLSDRFSAERPKGSFSTLEIQRTEQGDSAMYLCASSFSQETQYFGPGTRLLVL.

The gene calls are TRBV5-1 and TRBJ2-1; TRBD2 matches at 10 bases. Germline V gene data show CDR1 as SGHRS and CDR2 as YFSETQ. The CDR3 has 15 amino acids. V shed 0 bases and J 6 bases; nucleotides not matched to a gene: 3. CDR3 sequence (DNA): TGCGCCAGCAGCTTGGAGACTAGCGGGTTCAATGAGCAGTTCTTC. It translates to CASSLETSGFNEQFF.

This clone was seen a single time. The V call is TRBV6-5, the J call TRBJ1-2, with D unresolved. Germline V gives CDR1 MNHEY, CDR2 SVGAGI. The CDR3 spans 13 residues. Deletions cut 2 bases from V and 4 bases from J, with 8 bases between. The DNA of the CDR3 is TGTGCCAGCAGTTACGAAGGGAGCTATGGCTACACCTTC. This translates into CASSYEGSYGYTF.

This clone was detected once. CDR3 sequence reads: CASSLRATGELFF. Here the CDR3 DNA reads TGTGCCAGCAGCTTAAGAGCCACCGGGGAGCTGTTTTTT. The V gene is TRBV11-3, the J gene TRBJ2-2; D gene ambiguous. In germline, CDR1 is SGHNT, CDR2 YENEEA. Trimming cost V 2 bases and J 4 bases, with 5 bases left between them. The CDR3 extends over 13 amino acids.

The chain recombines TRBV28 with TRBJ2-3, with D maybe TRBD2 (5 bases). The V end lost 7 bases, the J end lost 5 bases, and 25 bases lay between the germline ends. This CDR3 contains 17 residues. Germline lookup yields CDR1 MDHEN and CDR2 SYDVKM. For the CDR3, the DNA is TGTGCCAGCACTACAACGAAAGAGGGCCAGGCCAGAGATACGCAGTATTTT. Protein product: CASTTTKEGQARDTQYF.

The chain carries TRBV2 and TRBJ2-3; perhaps TRBD1 as D (7 bases). There are 14 residues in the CDR3. Trimming pared 8 bases from V and 3 bases from J, leaving 15 bases between. Looked up from germline, CDR1 is SNHLY and CDR2 is FYNNEI. CDR3 sequence: CASCRQGGTDTQYF. The DNA of the CDR3 is TGTGCCAGCTGCCGTCAGGGGGGAACAGATACGCAGTATTTT.

Worth noting for this clone: Other DNA sequences from this sample encode an identical CDR3 as well. The rearrangement joins TRBV5-1 to TRBJ2-7; D may be TRBD1 (6 bases). Trimming removed 3 bases from V and 3 bases from J, with 7 bases in between. The CDR3 consists of 12 residues. Germline V CDR1 and CDR2: SGHRS, YFSETQ. The CDR3 DNA is TGCGCCAGCAGCTCGGACAGCTACGAGCAGTACTTC. Translation: CASSSDSYEQYF.

The chain carries TRBV14 and TRBJ2-3, with 11 bases aligning to TRBD2. Germline V CDR1 and CDR2: SGHDN, FVKESK. This CDR3 has 16 residues. After removal of 4 bases from V and 0 bases from J, the junction contained 3 bases not matched to a gene. The chain's CDR3 is CASSRLAGSSTDTQYF. In nucleotides, the CDR3 is TGTGCCAGCAGCCGACTAGCGGGAAGTAGCACAGATACGCAGTATTTT.

The chain joins TRBV5-8 to TRBJ2-1; 9 positions agree with TRBD1. The trim removed 3 bases at V and 9 bases at J, leaving 16 bases unmatched. Germline V gene data show CDR1 as SGHTS and CDR2 as YDEGEE. CDR3 length: 17 residues. The CDR3 DNA follows: TGTGCCAGCAGCTCGTCCCGGGACAGGGCCGGGAGCGCTGAGCAGTTCTTC. Its protein product is CASSSSRDRAGSAEQFF.

The J gene is TRBJ1-1, the V gene TRBV5-6; 8 bases map to TRBD1. The CDR3 has 15 amino acids. Trimming at V came to 4 bases and at J to 3 bases, leaving 8 bases not matched to a gene. Germline V gene lookup returns CDR1 SGHDT and CDR2 YYEEEE. The CDR3 region has the DNA TGTGCCAGCAGCCCCCTGGACAGGGACGACACTGAAGCTTTCTTT. Its protein product is CASSPLDRDDTEAFF.

The rearrangement links TRBV2 to TRBJ1-1; 7 positions agree with TRBD1. The CDR3 length is 11 residues. From germline, CDR1 is SNHLY and CDR2 FYNNEI. V shed 6 bases and J 11 bases; nucleotides not matched to a gene: 6. The CDR3 DNA sequence: TGTGCCAGCAGCCAGGGGGGTGAGGCTTTCTTT. This codes for CASSQGGEAFF.

The chain employs TRBV29-1 and TRBJ2-5; tentatively, D is TRBD2 (5 bases). V lost 2 bases and J lost 5, with 18 bases in between. Germline values: CDR1 SQVTM, CDR2 ANQGSEA. CDR3 length: 15 amino acids. The CDR3 here is CSVEYVDPRRETQYF. The CDR3 region has the DNA TGCAGCGTTGAATATGTGGACCCCCGGAGGGAGACCCAGTACTTC.

This chain links TRBV10-3 with TRBJ1-2; D remains ambiguous. Trimming stripped 5 bases from V and 5 bases from J, with 9 bases between. This CDR3 is built from 12 residues. The germline CDR1 and CDR2 sequences are ENHRY and SYGVKD. As DNA, the CDR3 is TGTGCCATCAGTAGGACTGAGTATGGCTACACCTTC. This sequence encodes CAISRTEYGYTF.

Only one count was recorded for this clone. The gene calls are TRBV27 and TRBJ2-3; D is undetermined. CDR1 is MNHEY, CDR2 SMNVEV, per germline (reference sequence). The CDR3 runs 13 residues. The V end was cut by 4 bases, the J end by 6 bases, with 11 bases between. The CDR3 loop is CASSSARRDTQYF. In DNA form, the CDR3 reads TGTGCCAGCAGTTCGGCTAGGCGGGATACGCAGTATTTT.